This is a list of T cell receptor beta chains from one sample in a study of follicular helper T cells after annual influenza vaccination. Here immunoSEQ multiplex PCR was the method, and the copy in TCRdb shows in-frame clones only, minus some. The sample consists of 9,500 to 15,000 clones, roughly 80% of them appearing once. This material consisted of CXCR5+ CD38- circulating T follicular helper cells from blood, taken on the day of influenza vaccination. The receptors originated from an adult who received the influenza vaccine. Both conserved end residues are part of each CDR3. Each record gives: CDR3 DNA, CDR3 protein, D gene, clone size, J gene, V gene. D genes are given only for firm matches. Part of the rows lack a size; the others show once, few, many or a class for expanded clones.

CDR3 DNA: TGTGCCAGCAGCTTCGTCGGGACTGAAGCTTTCTTT; CDR3 protein: CASSFVGTEAFF; D gene: .; clone size: .; J gene: TRBJ1-1; V gene: TRBV11-2
CDR3 DNA: TGCGCCAGCAGCTTGGCGGGAAACTATGGCTACACCTTC; CDR3 protein: CASSLAGNYGYTF; D gene: .; clone size: .; J gene: TRBJ1-2; V gene: TRBV5-1
CDR3 DNA: TGTGCCAGTAGCAGCAAGCGGACAGGGGGCCCCGGGGAGCTGTTTTTT; CDR3 protein: CASSSKRTGGPGELFF; D gene: TRBD1; clone size: few; J gene: TRBJ2-2; V gene: TRBV19
CDR3 DNA: TGTGCCAGCGGTCAGTCAAGGAACACTGAAGCTTTCTTT; CDR3 protein: CASGQSRNTEAFF; D gene: .; clone size: .; J gene: TRBJ1-1; V gene: TRBV6-1
CDR3 DNA: TGCGCCAGCAGCTCAGTACGGGGTAGCTCCTACAATGAGCAGTTCTTC; CDR3 protein: CASSSVRGSSYNEQFF; D gene: .; clone size: .; J gene: TRBJ2-1; V gene: TRBV4-1
CDR3 DNA: TGTGCCAGCAGCCCACCCCCCCCGAACACTGAAGCTTTCTTT; CDR3 protein: CASSPPPPNTEAFF; D gene: .; clone size: .; J gene: TRBJ1-1; V gene: TRBV7-2
CDR3 DNA: TGCGCCAGCAGCTTGGCGGGAGGGGAAGAGACCCAGTACTTC; CDR3 protein: CASSLAGGEETQYF; D gene: TRBD2; clone size: .; J gene: TRBJ2-5; V gene: TRBV5-1
CDR3 DNA: TGCGCCAGCAGCTCTGACACTGAAGCTTTCTTT; CDR3 protein: CASSSDTEAFF; D gene: .; clone size: .; J gene: TRBJ1-1; V gene: TRBV5-1
CDR3 DNA: TGTGCCTGGAGTGTGGCACGGATCTATGGCTACACCTTC; CDR3 protein: CAWSVARIYGYTF; D gene: .; clone size: .; J gene: TRBJ1-2; V gene: TRBV30
CDR3 DNA: TGTGCCAGCAGGGCAGGCATATTGAACACTGAAGCTTTCTTT; CDR3 protein: CASRAGILNTEAFF; D gene: .; clone size: .; J gene: TRBJ1-1; V gene: TRBV2
CDR3 DNA: TGTGCCAGCAGCTTGCTAGGGGGAGGGGGCAACCGGGAGCTGTTTTTT; CDR3 protein: CASSLLGGGGNRELFF; D gene: .; clone size: .; J gene: TRBJ2-2; V gene: TRBV5-5
CDR3 DNA: TGTGCCAGCAGTTACTCGGCCAGTAGCAATCAGCCCCAGCATTTT; CDR3 protein: CASSYSASSNQPQHF; D gene: .; clone size: few; J gene: TRBJ1-5; V gene: TRBV6-5
CDR3 DNA: TGTGCCAGCGGTGGACAGCTGAACACTGAAGCTTTCTTT; CDR3 protein: CASGGQLNTEAFF; D gene: .; clone size: .; J gene: TRBJ1-1; V gene: TRBV7-2
CDR3 DNA: TGTGCCAGCAGCCAGTATAGGGCGACGATCAATGAGCAGTTCTTC; CDR3 protein: CASSQYRATINEQFF; D gene: .; clone size: .; J gene: TRBJ2-1; V gene: TRBV7-9
CDR3 DNA: TGTGCCAGCTCACCAGAGACGGTGCCGTCGGGCTACACCTTC; CDR3 protein: CASSPETVPSGYTF; D gene: .; clone size: .; J gene: TRBJ1-2; V gene: TRBV18
CDR3 DNA: TGTGCCATCAGTGGGGCACCCCCGGACCCTGGAAACACCATATATTTT; CDR3 protein: CAISGAPPDPGNTIYF; D gene: .; clone size: .; J gene: TRBJ1-3; V gene: TRBV10-3
CDR3 DNA: TGCGCCAGCAGCTTACAAGGCTCTGGGGCCAACGTCCTGACTTTC; CDR3 protein: CASSLQGSGANVLTF; D gene: .; clone size: .; J gene: TRBJ2-6; V gene: TRBV5-1
CDR3 DNA: TGCAGCGTCGTCCCCCAAACAGGGACCGGGGAGCTGTTTTTT; CDR3 protein: CSVVPQTGTGELFF; D gene: .; clone size: once; J gene: TRBJ2-2; V gene: TRBV29-1
CDR3 DNA: TGTGCCAGCAGCTTTGGGGGCAATCAGCCCCAGCATTTT; CDR3 protein: CASSFGGNQPQHF; D gene: .; clone size: once; J gene: TRBJ1-5; V gene: TRBV7-2
CDR3 DNA: TGCAGCGTTGAAGATCCGACGCGGAACACTGAAGCTTTCTTT; CDR3 protein: CSVEDPTRNTEAFF; D gene: .; clone size: .; J gene: TRBJ1-1; V gene: TRBV29-1
CDR3 DNA: TGTGCCAGCAGTGAAGGGCCGGGGGGAGGCACTGAAGCTTTCTTT; CDR3 protein: CASSEGPGGGTEAFF; D gene: .; clone size: .; J gene: TRBJ1-1; V gene: TRBV2
CDR3 DNA: TGTGCCAGCAGCTCCGGGCTTCCCCGCCAGGACGGAGCTTTCTTT; CDR3 protein: CASSSGLPRQDGAFF; D gene: .; clone size: .; J gene: TRBJ1-1; V gene: TRBV7-2